Listed below are T cell receptor beta chains from one sample, sequenced in a study of cytotoxic CD8 clonotypes in ibrutinib-treated CLL. Sequenced by immunoSEQ multiplex PCR; TCRdb stores in-frame clones only, minus some. The sample contains more than 60,000 clones, over 80% of which appear only once. This sample comprised PBMCs, obtained after 24 months of ibrutinib treatment. All receptors derive from a human donor with chronic lymphocytic leukemia. The CDR3 runs from the conserved cysteine through the conserved F or W. A D gene is named only where the DNA matches it firmly. For some rows the clone size is stated as once, few or many, or as a class when expanded; others skip it.

D gene: -
clone size: -
V gene: TRBV19
J gene: TRBJ1-1
CDR3 DNA: TGTGCCAGTAAAGCGGTGAGGACGAACACTGAAGCTTTCTTT
CDR3 protein: CASKAVRTNTEAFF

D gene: TRBD2
clone size: -
V gene: TRBV5-1
J gene: TRBJ2-5
CDR3 DNA: TGCGCCAGCAGCTTCCCGACTAGCGGTTCCCAAGAGACCCAGTACTTC
CDR3 protein: CASSFPTSGSQETQYF

D gene: -
clone size: -
V gene: TRBV5-6
J gene: TRBJ1-1
CDR3 DNA: TGTGCCAGCAGCTCTCAGGGGCGCAGGACTGAAGCTTTCTTT
CDR3 protein: CASSSQGRRTEAFF

D gene: -
clone size: -
V gene: TRBV5-8
J gene: TRBJ1-5
CDR3 DNA: TGTGCCAGCAGCTTGGTCAGGGGCCCTCCGCAATATCAGCCCCAGCATTTT
CDR3 protein: CASSLVRGPPQYQPQHF

D gene: TRBD2
clone size: -
V gene: TRBV4-1
J gene: TRBJ2-3
CDR3 DNA: TGCGCCAGCAGCCAAGTTCTAGCGGGAATGATTACAGATACGCAGTATTTT
CDR3 protein: CASSQVLAGMITDTQYF

D gene: TRBD2
clone size: -
V gene: TRBV5-6
J gene: TRBJ2-3
CDR3 DNA: TGTGCCAGCAGCTTCCGAGCGGGAGTCTCTGATACGCAGTATTTT
CDR3 protein: CASSFRAGVSDTQYF

D gene: TRBD1
clone size: -
V gene: TRBV12-5
J gene: TRBJ2-1
CDR3 DNA: TGTGCTAGTGGTCCGGGACAGTACAATGAGCAGTTCTTC
CDR3 protein: CASGPGQYNEQFF

D gene: TRBD1
clone size: -
V gene: TRBV5-4
J gene: TRBJ2-3
CDR3 DNA: TGTGCCAGCAGCTCCGACAGGGGCCAAGATACGCAGTATTTT
CDR3 protein: CASSSDRGQDTQYF

D gene: -
clone size: many
V gene: TRBV7-6
J gene: TRBJ2-5
CDR3 DNA: TGTGCCAGCAGCTTAACAAGGCTCCAAGAGACCCAGTACTTC
CDR3 protein: CASSLTRLQETQYF

D gene: -
clone size: -
V gene: TRBV11-1
J gene: TRBJ2-5
CDR3 DNA: TGTGCCAGCAGCCAAAGATGGGCCCAAGAGACCCAGTACTTC
CDR3 protein: CASSQRWAQETQYF

D gene: TRBD2
clone size: -
V gene: TRBV6-7
J gene: TRBJ2-7
CDR3 DNA: TGTGCCAGCAGTGGGACCGGGACTAGCCAATACGAGCAGTACTTC
CDR3 protein: CASSGTGTSQYEQYF